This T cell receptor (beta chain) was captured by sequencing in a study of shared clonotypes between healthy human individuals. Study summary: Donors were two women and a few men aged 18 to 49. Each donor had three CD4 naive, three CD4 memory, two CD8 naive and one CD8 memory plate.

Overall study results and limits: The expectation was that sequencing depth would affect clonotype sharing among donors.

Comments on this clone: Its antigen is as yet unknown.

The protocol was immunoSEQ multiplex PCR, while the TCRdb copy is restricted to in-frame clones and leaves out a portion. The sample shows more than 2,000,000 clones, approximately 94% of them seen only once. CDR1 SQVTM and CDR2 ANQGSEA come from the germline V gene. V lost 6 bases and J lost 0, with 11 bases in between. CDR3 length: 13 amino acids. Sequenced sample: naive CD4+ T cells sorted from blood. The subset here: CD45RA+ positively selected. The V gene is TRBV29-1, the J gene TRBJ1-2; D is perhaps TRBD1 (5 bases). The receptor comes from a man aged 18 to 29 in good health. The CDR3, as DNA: TGCAGCGTGCTGGGGGAAACTAACTATGGCTACACCTTC. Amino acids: CSVLGETNYGYTF.